These 14 T cell receptor beta chains originate from one sample sequenced in a study of T cells of healthy individuals (dated by TCRdb to between 2017 and 2018). The library relied on 5' RACE. Instrument on record: Illumina MiSeq. TCRdb reanalyzed the raw reads on its own, using fastp at Q25 for trimming and MiXCR for clone calling, and kept in-frame beta chains. CDR3 protein duplicates are merged, each entry listing the most common genes and DNA. The sample has around 79,000 distinct CDR3 sequences on record, about 4.8% of them singletons. Together, the top ten hold roughly 7.1% of the sample. Receptors were obtained from a female donor in good health.

This clonotype was picked up many times. The V call is TRBV3-1, the J call TRBJ2-7; no definite D call. Germline V gene sequence: CDR1 LGHDT, CDR2 YNNKEL (reference sequence). This CDR3 region has 11 residues. Trimming cost V 1 base and J 5 bases, with 3 bases left between them. The CDR3 sequence is CASSQAHEQYF. Here the CDR3 DNA reads TGTGCCAGCAGCCAAGCGCACGAGCAGTACTTC.

This clonotype was seen at least ten times. The chain employs TRBV19 and TRBJ1-5, with D tentatively TRBD1 (6 bases). Germline-derived CDR1 and CDR2 are LNHDA and SQIVND (reference sequence). Trimming cost V 6 bases and J 2 bases, with 17 bases left between them. The CDR3 has 16 amino acids. This CDR3 reads CASRNYNRVGNQPQHF. Written as DNA, the CDR3 is TGTGCCAGTAGGAACTACAACAGGGTTGGCAATCAGCCCCAGCATTTT.

The gene calls are TRBV18 and TRBJ1-4, with D unclear. Germline CDR1 KGHSH, CDR2 LQKENI. With 6 bases removed from V and 0 bases from J, the gap between germline ends came to 11 bases. The CDR3 sequence is 15 residues long. CDR3 in DNA: TGTGCCAGCTCGGGCGGGATTGCAACTAATGAAAAACTGTTTTTT. Translating it yields CASSGGIATNEKLFF.

This clonotype was detected a few times. V and J are TRBV12-3 or TRBV12-4 and TRBJ2-5; tentatively, D is TRBD1 or TRBD2 (5 bases each). This CDR3 is 14 amino acids long. The V end was cut by 5 bases, the J end by 5 bases, with 15 bases between. The chain's CDR3 is CASSTDLGDETQYF. Here the CDR3 DNA reads TGTGCCAGCAGTACCGATTTGGGGGATGAGACCCAGTACTTC.

This clonotype appeared many times. The chain joins TRBV7-2 to TRBJ2-5; D might be TRBD1 or TRBD2, each matching 7 bases. V was trimmed by 2 bases and J by 4 bases, leaving 14 bases between them. Germline CDR1 SGHTA, CDR2 FQGNSA. CDR3 length equals 15 residues. The CDR3 coding sequence is TGTGCCAGCAGCTTACAGGGGGTAGCGGGAGAGACCCAGTACTTC. This gives the protein CASSLQGVAGETQYF.

This clonotype has at least ten counts. This chain connects TRBV27 to TRBJ2-7; 9 bases line up with TRBD1. Germline CDR1 reads MNHEY; CDR2 reads SMNVEV (reference sequence). This CDR3 has 13 amino acids. V was clipped by 5 bases and J by 5 bases; unmatched bases: 4. The chain's CDR3 is CASSDTGGDEQYF. The CDR3 DNA follows: TGTGCCAGCAGTGATACAGGGGGCGACGAGCAGTACTTC.

This clonotype came up a few times. CDR3 loop: CASSQENLQTGSLGYTF. The CDR3 nucleotides are TGCGCCAGCAGCCAAGAAAACCTTCAGACCGGGTCCCTTGGCTACACCTTC. V gene TRBV4-3 combines with J gene TRBJ1-2; unclear D gene. The germline V and J ends were trimmed by 0 bases and 7 bases, with 21 bases remaining between them. The CDR3 runs to 17 residues. The germline CDR1 and CDR2 sequences are LGHNA and YSLEER.

This clonotype has at least ten counts. The rearrangement uses TRBV7-2 and TRBJ2-5, with TRBD2 matching 12 bases. The J segment lost 6 bases and the V segment lost 4 bases, leaving 9 bases of the junction unmatched. From germline, CDR1 is SGHTA and CDR2 FQGNSA. This CDR3 contains 16 residues. CDR3 sequence reads: CASSSELAGGLKTQYF. The CDR3 DNA is TGTGCCAGCAGCTCCGAACTAGCGGGGGGACTGAAGACCCAGTACTTC.

This clonotype was detected many times. This chain joins TRBV14 and TRBJ2-3, with D uncertain. Germline V gives CDR1 SGHDN, CDR2 FVKESK. The CDR3 runs 13 residues. Trimming took off 0 bases at V and 2 bases at J, with 3 bases between the two ends. Here the CDR3 reads CASSQENTDTQYF. The CDR3 bases are TGTGCCAGCAGCCAAGAAAACACAGATACGCAGTATTTT.

This clonotype was found a few times. The J gene is TRBJ1-1, the V gene TRBV7-2; perhaps TRBD1 as D (5 bases). Per germline, CDR1 SGHTA and CDR2 FQGNSA. Trimming pared 3 bases from V and 10 bases from J, leaving 18 bases between. The CDR3 loop spans 14 amino acids. CDR3 protein: CASSLVRDVGVAFF. The CDR3 bases are TGTGCCAGCAGCTTGGTGAGGGACGTCGGGGTAGCTTTCTTT.

Worth noting for this clonotype: A read error may explain this, as a much larger clone is one base away. The J gene is TRBJ2-2, the V gene TRBV5-1; D is uncertain. CDR1 SGHRS and CDR2 YFSETQ come from the germline V gene. The CDR3 is 15 amino acids. Here the CDR3 DNA reads TGCCCCAGCAGCTTCCTAGGGCCGAACACCGGGGAGCTGTTTTTT. Translating it yields CPSSFLGPNTGELFF.

Ten or more counts support this clonotype. The chain links TRBV4-1 to TRBJ2-1; 10 bases agree with TRBD2. V was clipped by 4 bases and J by 1 base; unmatched bases: 4. CDR3 length: 16 amino acids. Looked up from germline, CDR1 is MGHRA and CDR2 is YSYEKL. The CDR3 loop reads CASSLGAGGSYNEQFF. The CDR3 nucleotides are TGCGCCAGCAGCCTTGGAGCGGGAGGGTCCTACAATGAGCAGTTCTTC.

This clonotype appeared many times. The V and J genes are TRBV2 and TRBJ1-1, with D unclear. The CDR3 contains 15 residues. The germline V and J ends were trimmed by 6 bases and 1 base, with 15 bases remaining between them. The germline V gene encodes CDR1 SNHLY and CDR2 FYNNEI. The chain's CDR3 is CASSKGRVGNTEAFF. The CDR3 nucleotides read TGTGCCAGCAGCAAGGGTCGTGTAGGGAACACTGAAGCTTTCTTT.

Ten or more counts support this clonotype. The chain carries TRBV6-2 or TRBV6-3 and TRBJ2-1; a possible D gene is TRBD2 (5 bases). Germline V lookup: CDR1 MNHEY, CDR2 SVGEGT. Trimming removed 7 bases from V and 5 bases from J, with 12 bases in between. The CDR3 is 13 residues long. As DNA, the CDR3 is TGTGCCAGCACCAATTCGGGGAACAATGAGCAGTTCTTC. Translation gives CASTNSGNNEQFF.